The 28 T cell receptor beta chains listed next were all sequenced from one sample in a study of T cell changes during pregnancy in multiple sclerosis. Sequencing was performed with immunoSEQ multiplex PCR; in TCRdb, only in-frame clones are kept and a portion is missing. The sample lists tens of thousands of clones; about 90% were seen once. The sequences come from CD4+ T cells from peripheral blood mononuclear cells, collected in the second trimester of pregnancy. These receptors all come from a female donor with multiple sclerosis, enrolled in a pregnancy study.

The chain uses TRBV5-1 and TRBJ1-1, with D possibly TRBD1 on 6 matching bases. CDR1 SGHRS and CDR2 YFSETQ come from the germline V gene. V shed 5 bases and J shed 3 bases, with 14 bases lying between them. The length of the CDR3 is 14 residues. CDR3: CASRDGGGHTEAFF. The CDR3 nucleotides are TGCGCCAGCAGGGACGGCGGGGGCCACACTGAAGCTTTCTTT.

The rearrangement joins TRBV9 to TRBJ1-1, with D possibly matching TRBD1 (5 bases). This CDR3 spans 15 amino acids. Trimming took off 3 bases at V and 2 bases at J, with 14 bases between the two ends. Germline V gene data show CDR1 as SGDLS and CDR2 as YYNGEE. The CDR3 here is CASSAYPQVNTEAFF. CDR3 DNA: TGTGCCAGCAGCGCTTACCCACAGGTAAACACTGAAGCTTTCTTT.

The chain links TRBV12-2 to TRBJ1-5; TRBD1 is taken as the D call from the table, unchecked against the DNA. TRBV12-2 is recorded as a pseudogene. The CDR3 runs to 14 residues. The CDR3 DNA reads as TGTGCAAGTCGCTCCCGACAGGGGTGTCAGCCCCAGCATTTT. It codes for CASRSRQGCQPQHF.

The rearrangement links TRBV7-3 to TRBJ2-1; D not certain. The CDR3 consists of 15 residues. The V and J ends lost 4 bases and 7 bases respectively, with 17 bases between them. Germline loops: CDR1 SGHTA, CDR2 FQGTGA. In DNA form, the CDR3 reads TGTGCCAGCAGCTCCGGCCGGCGGCTCGGGAATGAGCAGTTCTTC. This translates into CASSSGRRLGNEQFF.

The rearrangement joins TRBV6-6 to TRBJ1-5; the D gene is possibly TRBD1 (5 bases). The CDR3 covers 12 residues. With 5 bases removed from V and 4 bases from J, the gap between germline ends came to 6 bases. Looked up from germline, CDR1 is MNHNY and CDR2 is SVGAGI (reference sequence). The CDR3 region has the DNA TGTGCCAGCAGTCGACAGAATCAGCCCCAGCATTTT. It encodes CASSRQNQPQHF.

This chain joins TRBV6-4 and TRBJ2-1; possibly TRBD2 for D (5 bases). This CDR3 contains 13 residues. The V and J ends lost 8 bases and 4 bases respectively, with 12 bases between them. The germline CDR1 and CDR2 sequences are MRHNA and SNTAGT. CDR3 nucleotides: TGTGCCAGCGCCCGCGAGGGATACAATGAGCAGTTCTTC. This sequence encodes CASAREGYNEQFF.

The CDR3 nucleotides are TGTGCCAGCAGTCTGCAGGGGGGAAATCAGCCCCAGCATTTT. Its protein is CASSLQGGNQPQHF. The chain has TRBV2 and TRBJ1-5, with TRBD1 matching 7 bases. Losses at the gene ends were 5 bases for V and 4 bases for J; bases not matched to a gene: 5. Per the germline V gene, CDR1 is SNHLY and CDR2 is FYNNEI. The CDR3 loop spans 14 amino acids.

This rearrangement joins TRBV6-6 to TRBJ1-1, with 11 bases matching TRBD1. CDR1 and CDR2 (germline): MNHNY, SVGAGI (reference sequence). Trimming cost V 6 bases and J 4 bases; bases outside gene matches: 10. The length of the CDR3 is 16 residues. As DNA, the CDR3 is TGTGCCAGCAGCCTTATCCCGGGACAGGGGGGCACTGAAGCTTTCTTT. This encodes CASSLIPGQGGTEAFF.

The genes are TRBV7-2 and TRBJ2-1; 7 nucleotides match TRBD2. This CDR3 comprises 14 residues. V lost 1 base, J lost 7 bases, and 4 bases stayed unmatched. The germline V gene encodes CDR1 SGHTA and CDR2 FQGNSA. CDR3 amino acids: CASSLVYGRNEQFF. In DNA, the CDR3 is TGTGCCAGCAGCTTAGTTTACGGGAGGAATGAGCAGTTCTTC.

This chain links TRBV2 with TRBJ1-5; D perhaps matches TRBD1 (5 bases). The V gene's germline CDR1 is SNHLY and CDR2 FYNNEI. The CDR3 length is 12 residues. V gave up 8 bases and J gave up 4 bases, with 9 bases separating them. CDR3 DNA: TGTGCCAGCGCGGGGGGGAATCAGCCCCAGCATTTT. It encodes CASAGGNQPQHF.

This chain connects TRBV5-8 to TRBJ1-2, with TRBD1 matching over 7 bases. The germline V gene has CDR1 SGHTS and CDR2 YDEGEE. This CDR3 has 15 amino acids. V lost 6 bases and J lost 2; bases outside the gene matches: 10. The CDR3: CASNRPGQKNYGYTF. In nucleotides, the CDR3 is TGTGCCAGCAACAGACCGGGACAGAAGAACTATGGCTACACCTTC.

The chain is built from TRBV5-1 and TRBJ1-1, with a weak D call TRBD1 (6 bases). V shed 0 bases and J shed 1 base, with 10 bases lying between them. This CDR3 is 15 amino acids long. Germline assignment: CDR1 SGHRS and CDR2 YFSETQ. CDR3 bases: TGCGCCAGCAGCTTGGCTGGGACATCGAACACTGAAGCTTTCTTT. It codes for CASSLAGTSNTEAFF.

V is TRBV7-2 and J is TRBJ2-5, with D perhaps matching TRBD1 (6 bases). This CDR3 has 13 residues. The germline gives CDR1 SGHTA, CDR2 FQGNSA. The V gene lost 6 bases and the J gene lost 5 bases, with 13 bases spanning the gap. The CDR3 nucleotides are TGTGCCAGCAGTTCTACAGGGCGGGAGACCCAGTACTTC. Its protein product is CASSSTGRETQYF.

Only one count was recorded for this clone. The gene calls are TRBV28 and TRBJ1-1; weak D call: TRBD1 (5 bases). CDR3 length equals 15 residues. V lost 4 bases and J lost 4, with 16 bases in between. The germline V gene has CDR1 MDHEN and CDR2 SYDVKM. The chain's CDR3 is CASSSLGGASTEAFF. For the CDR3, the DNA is TGTGCCAGCAGTTCGCTTGGCGGGGCCAGCACTGAAGCTTTCTTT.

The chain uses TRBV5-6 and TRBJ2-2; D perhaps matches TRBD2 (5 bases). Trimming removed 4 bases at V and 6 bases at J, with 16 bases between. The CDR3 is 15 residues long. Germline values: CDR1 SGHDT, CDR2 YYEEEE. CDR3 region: CASSRTDLIPGELFF. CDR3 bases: TGTGCCAGCAGCCGAACGGACTTGATCCCCGGGGAGCTGTTTTTT.

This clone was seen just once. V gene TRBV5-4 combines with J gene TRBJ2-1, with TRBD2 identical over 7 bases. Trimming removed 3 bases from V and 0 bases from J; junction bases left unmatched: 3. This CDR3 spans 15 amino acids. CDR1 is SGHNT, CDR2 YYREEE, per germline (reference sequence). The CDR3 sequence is CASSSRENSYNEQFF. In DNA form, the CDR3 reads TGTGCCAGCAGCTCGCGGGAGAACTCCTACAATGAGCAGTTCTTC.

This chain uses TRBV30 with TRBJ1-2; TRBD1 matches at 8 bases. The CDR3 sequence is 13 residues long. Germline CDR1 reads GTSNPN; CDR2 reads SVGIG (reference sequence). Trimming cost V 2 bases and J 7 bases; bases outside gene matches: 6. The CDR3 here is CAWSRADRVGYTF. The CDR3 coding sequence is TGTGCCTGGAGTCGGGCGGACAGGGTTGGCTACACCTTC. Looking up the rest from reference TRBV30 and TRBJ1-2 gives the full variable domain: SQTIHQWPATLVQPVGSPLSLECTVEGTSNPNLYWYRQAAGRGLQLLFYSVGIGQISSEVPQNLSASRPQDRQFILSSKKLLLSDSGFYLCAWSRADRVGYTFGSGTRLTVV.

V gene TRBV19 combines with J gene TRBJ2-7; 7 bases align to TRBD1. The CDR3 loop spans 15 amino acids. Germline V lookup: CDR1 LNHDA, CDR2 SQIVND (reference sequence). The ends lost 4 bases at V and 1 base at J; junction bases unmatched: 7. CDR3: CASSRRPGQSYEQYF. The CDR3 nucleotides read TGTGCCAGTAGTAGGAGGCCGGGACAGTCCTACGAGCAGTACTTC.

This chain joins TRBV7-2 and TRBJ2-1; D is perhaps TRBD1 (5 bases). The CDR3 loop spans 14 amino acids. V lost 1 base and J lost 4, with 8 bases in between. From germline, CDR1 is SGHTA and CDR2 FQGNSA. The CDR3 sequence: CASSLGAGYNEQFF. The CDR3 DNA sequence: TGTGCCAGCAGCTTAGGGGCAGGGTACAATGAGCAGTTCTTC.

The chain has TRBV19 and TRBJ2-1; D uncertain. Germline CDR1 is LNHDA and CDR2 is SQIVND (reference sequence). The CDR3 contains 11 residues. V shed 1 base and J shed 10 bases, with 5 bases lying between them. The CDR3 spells CASSIGREQFF. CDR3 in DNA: TGTGCCAGTAGTATAGGGCGGGAGCAGTTCTTC. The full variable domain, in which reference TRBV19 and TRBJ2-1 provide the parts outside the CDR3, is DGGITQSPKYLFRKEGQNVTLSCEQNLNHDAMYWYRQDPGQGLRLIYYSQIVNDFQKGDIAEGYSVSREKKESFPLTVTSAQKNPTAFYLCASSIGREQFFGPGTRLTVL.

The CDR3 DNA is TGTGCCAGCAGTGAAAAGCGGGGGGGCCGCAATGAGCAGTTCTTC. This encodes CASSEKRGGRNEQFF. The J gene is TRBJ2-1, the V gene TRBV2, with TRBD2 matching 10 bases. The junction had 4 bases not matched to a gene; V was cut back by 2 bases and J by 6 bases. Germline CDR1 is SNHLY and CDR2 is FYNNEI. This CDR3 spans 15 amino acids.

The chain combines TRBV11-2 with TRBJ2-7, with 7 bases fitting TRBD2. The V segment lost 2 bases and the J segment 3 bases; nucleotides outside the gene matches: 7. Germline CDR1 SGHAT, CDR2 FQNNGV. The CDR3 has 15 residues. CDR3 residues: CASSLPAGASYEQYF. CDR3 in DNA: TGTGCCAGCAGCTTACCGGCGGGAGCAAGCTACGAGCAGTACTTC. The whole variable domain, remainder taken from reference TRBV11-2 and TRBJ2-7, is EAGVAQSPRYKIIEKRQSVAFWCNPISGHATLYWYQQILGQGPKLLIQFQNNGVVDDSQLPKDRFSAERLKGVDSTLKIQPAKLEDSAVYLCASSLPAGASYEQYFGPGTRLTVT.

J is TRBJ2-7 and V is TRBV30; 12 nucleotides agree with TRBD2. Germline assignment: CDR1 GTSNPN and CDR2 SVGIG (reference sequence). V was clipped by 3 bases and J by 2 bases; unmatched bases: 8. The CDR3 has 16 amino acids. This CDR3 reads CAWSTVTSGGTYEQYF. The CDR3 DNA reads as TGTGCCTGGAGCACAGTTACTAGCGGGGGGACCTACGAGCAGTACTTC.

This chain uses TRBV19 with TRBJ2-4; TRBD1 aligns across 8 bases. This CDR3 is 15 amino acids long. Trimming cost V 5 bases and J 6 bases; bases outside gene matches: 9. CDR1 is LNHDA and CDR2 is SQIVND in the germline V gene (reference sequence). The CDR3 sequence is CASSSTGGGGNIQYF. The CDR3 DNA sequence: TGTGCCAGTAGTTCAACAGGGGGTGGTGGAAACATTCAGTACTTC.

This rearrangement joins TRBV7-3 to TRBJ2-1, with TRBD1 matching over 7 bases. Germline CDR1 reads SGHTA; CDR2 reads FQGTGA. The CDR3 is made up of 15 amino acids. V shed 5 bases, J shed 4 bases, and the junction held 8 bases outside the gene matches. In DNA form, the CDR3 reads TGTGCCAGCAGCGATACCGGGACAGCTTACAATGAGCAGTTCTTC. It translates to CASSDTGTAYNEQFF. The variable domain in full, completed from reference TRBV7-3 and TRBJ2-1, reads GAGVSQTPSNKVTEKGKYVELRCDPISGHTALYWYRQSLGQGPEFLIYFQGTGAADDSGLPNDRFFAVRPEGSVSTLKIQRTERGDSAVYLCASSDTGTAYNEQFFGPGTRLTVL.

CDR3 residues: CASSLALGRETQYF. The DNA for the CDR3 is TGCGCCAGCAGCTTGGCTCTGGGGCGCGAGACCCAGTACTTC. The rearrangement links TRBV5-1 to TRBJ2-5, with TRBD1 as a possible D gene (5 bases). The CDR3 totals 14 residues. Trimming shortened V by 0 bases and J by 5 bases, and 11 bases separated the two germline ends. Germline assignment: CDR1 SGHRS and CDR2 YFSETQ.

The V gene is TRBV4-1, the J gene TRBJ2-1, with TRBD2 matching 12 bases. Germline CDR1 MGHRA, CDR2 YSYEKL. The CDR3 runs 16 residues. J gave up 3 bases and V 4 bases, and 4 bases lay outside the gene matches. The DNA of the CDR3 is TGCGCCAGCAGCCCCCCTAGCGGGGGGGGCTACAATGAGCAGTTCTTC. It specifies CASSPPSGGGYNEQFF.

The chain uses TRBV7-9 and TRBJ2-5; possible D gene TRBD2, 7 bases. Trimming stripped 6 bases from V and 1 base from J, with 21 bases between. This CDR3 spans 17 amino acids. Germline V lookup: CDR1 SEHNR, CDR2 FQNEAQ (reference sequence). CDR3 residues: CASSPIRGAPPQETQYF. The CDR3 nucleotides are TGTGCCAGCAGTCCAATACGGGGGGCCCCGCCCCAAGAGACCCAGTACTTC.